This record concerns one T cell receptor (beta chain) sequence. Its binding antigen is unknown. Per-base quality was not reported, and no clone a single base away is much larger than it. This sample is part of a study of T cell responses to AZD1222 COVID-19 vaccine (dated by TCRdb to the early 2020s). For context, the study as a whole: AZD1222 recipients with second doses at about 4 weeks or about 12 weeks were pooled, because spike-specific TCR depth and breadth did not differ between schedules. TCR sequencing covered some 240 trial participants: around 210 given two doses of AZD1222 and around 25 given two doses of MenACWY control vaccine. Trial participants were enrolled into age subgroups of 18-55, 56-69 and 70-plus years, which contained about 160, 30 and 59 TCR-sequenced participants, respectively. Overall study outcomes, separate from this receptor: Conclusions about previously exposed vaccinees are limited because only five to seven AZD1222 recipients were SARS-CoV-2 seropositive at baseline. Vaccine-associated CD4 TCRs spanned the whole spike protein, with dominant responses in regions 160-218 and 743-854. Participants were mostly white British and included more females than males, and it was suggested by the authors that clonal diversity may have been underestimated. Spike-specific TCR breadth and depth rose significantly after two AZD1222 doses compared with day 0 and with MenACWY recipients. In the small 56-69-year group, the increase in depth fell short of significance, most likely because of low power. Because no day 14 peak-response samples were available, repertoires were characterized only after the peak T cell response. Reportedly, almost half of the unique spike-specific TCRs recognized epitopes lying outside the regions that are mutated in the B.1.351 and B.1.1.7 variants.

This sample's time point label indicates: baseline before first vaccination. Vaccinee samples were obtained from the UK trials COV001 and COV002, which included a single-blind randomized controlled phase 2/3 trial of AZD1222 (ChAdOx1 nCoV-19) in healthy adults. For TCRbeta chain sequencing, PBMC samples from trial participants were taken at day 0 and at day 28 after the second dose. The CDR3 regions of human TCRbeta chains were subjected to immunosequencing. Per the source publication's procedure: Repertoire TCRs were matched against a reference library of SARS-CoV-2-specific TCRs generated with the MIRA antigen-specificity platform. Breadth was defined as the fraction of unique TCRs that were SARS-CoV-2-associated, and depth was defined as the fraction of total T cells that were SARS-CoV-2-associated. Using the MIRA data, each spike-specific TCR was assigned both to the spike region to which the TCR was reactive and to a CD4 or CD8 class. Log10-transformed breadth and depth values were compared by one-way ANOVA with Sidak's multiple comparisons tests. Sourced from immuneACCESS, this table was stored by TCRdb with only in-frame sequences that have V and J called. A share of the clones is absent; for the studies checked, an unresolved V gene accounts for under half, and the remainder has no known explanation. The V and J calls and clone size were taken over from that table, and D and trimming were inferred from the DNA. The sample table contains 65,000 to 100,000 clones; only one count was recorded for approximately 80% of them. Around 20% of the sample is taken by the ten largest.

The source was peripheral blood, collected on day 0 of AZD1222 vaccination. This TCR was sampled from an adult in good health.

The nucleotide sequence is TGTGCCATCAGTGAGCGGGGGCAGGGTAACGATAATTCACCCCTCCACTTT. Its product reads: CAISERGQGNDNSPLHF. Recombination connected TRBV10-3 to TRBJ1-6; a tentative D match to TRBD1 spans 6 bases. V is cut by 2 bases and J by 5 bases, and the space between the germline ends is 16 bases. Inclusive of the bounding cysteine and phenylalanine, the CDR3 is 17 residues long. Kept here is only the CDR3 DNA, which spans 51 bases and is read in frame from base 1. As encoded in the germline V gene, CDR1 is ENHRY while CDR2 is SYGVKD.